This TCR beta chain is from a study of blood T cells in healthy people across ages. The study's findings and limits: Older age went with lower TCR beta diversity per million T cells, in a roughly linear way.

The V end lost 0 bases, the J end lost 4 bases, and 14 bases lay between the germline ends. Germline lookup yields CDR1 SGHRS and CDR2 YFSETQ. This CDR3 comprises 15 residues. Healthy individuals of Caucasian origin from Russia, aged about 6 to 95, served as donors. With regard to this clonotype: The antigen remains undetermined.

Using a J-beta primer mix together with a sample-barcoded 5' primer, a second PCR was run for about 7 to 12 cycles. TCRdb reanalysed the 5' RACE reads using MiXCR and keeps one entry per CDR3 protein. The top ten clones hold around a fifth of a sample with under 950,000 distinct CDR3 sequences, 22% of them seen once. The sample comprised blood. This TCR was recovered from a man aged 70 or older in good health. The J gene is TRBJ2-7, the V gene TRBV5-1; maybe TRBD1 (5 bases). CDR3 protein: CASSLVATENYEQYF. For the CDR3, the DNA is TGCGCCAGCAGCTTGGTCGCGACAGAGAATTACGAGCAGTACTTC.